This TCR beta chain was found in a study of blood T cell repertoires in COVID-19. Study information: From the United States, Italy and Spain came samples of acute and convalescent COVID-19.

This clone was seen once. The protocol was immunoSEQ multiplex PCR, while the TCRdb copy is restricted to in-frame clones and leaves out a portion. The sample has approximately 120,000 clones; 84% are singletons. This CDR3 spans 16 amino acids. Germline CDR1 and CDR2: LNHNV and YYDKDF (reference sequence). Trimming cost V 9 bases and J 0 bases; bases outside gene matches: 6. Sequencing was done on a sample of peripheral blood. This TCR came from a woman at least 80 years old with active or convalescent COVID-19. The chain employs TRBV15 and TRBJ1-6; 9 nucleotides line up with TRBD1. CDR3 coding DNA: TGTGCCACGAAGAAGACAGGGGGCTCCTATAATTCACCCCTCCACTTT. It specifies CATKKTGGSYNSPLHF. Full variable domain (outside the CDR3, taken from reference TRBV15 and TRBJ1-6): DAMVIQNPRYQVTQFGKPVTLSCSQTLNHNVMYWYQQKSSQAPKLLFHYYDKDFNNEADTPDNFQSRRPNTSFCFLDIRSPGLGDTAMYLCATKKTGGSYNSPLHFGNGTRLTVT.